One sample yielded the 9 T cell receptor beta chains listed below, sequenced in a study of blood T cells in healthy people across ages. Primers used in a second PCR of roughly 7 to 11 cycles were a sample-barcoded 5' primer and a J-beta primer mix. TCRdb re-analysed the 5' RACE reads in MiXCR, keeping a single row per CDR3 protein. Among 1.5 million to 2 million distinct CDR3 sequences listed, 39% were seen once. Input material: blood. The receptors stem from a human donor in good health.

In its sample, this clonotype was seen a few times. The V and J genes are TRBV4-3 and TRBJ1-2; D perhaps matches TRBD1 (5 bases). Germline V gene lookup returns CDR1 LGHNA and CDR2 YSLEER. The CDR3 totals 15 residues. V lost 1 base and J 13 bases, leaving 22 bases between the germline ends. The CDR3 protein is CASSQVRRPTVNLTF. The CDR3 nucleotides are TGCGCCAGCAGCCAAGTTCGTCGTCCGACAGTAAATCTCACCTTC.

The rearrangement uses TRBV7-2 and TRBJ2-1; 8 bases match TRBD1. Unmatched junction bases numbered 14, after V lost 3 bases and J lost 4 bases. Germline CDR1 SGHTA, CDR2 FQGNSA. The CDR3 length is 18 residues. CDR3 nucleotides: TGTGCCAGCAGCTTTTTACCGTCCGGGACAGGTGTTTACAATGAGCAGTTCTTC. Its protein is CASSFLPSGTGVYNEQFF.

This chain joins TRBV29-1 and TRBJ2-1, with 9 positions matching TRBD1. CDR1 and CDR2 (germline): SQVTM, ANQGSEA. The CDR3 contains 13 residues. Unmatched junction bases numbered 8, after V lost 5 bases and J lost 9 bases. This CDR3 is CSVTGQGVTEQFF. The CDR3 nucleotides are TGCAGCGTTACGGGACAGGGTGTTACTGAGCAGTTCTTC.

This clonotype was picked up a small number of times. The chain is built from TRBV20-1 and TRBJ2-7; D tentatively fits TRBD1 or TRBD2 (6 bases each). In germline, CDR1 is DFQATT, CDR2 SNEGSKA (reference sequence). This CDR3 comprises 16 residues. Trimming shortened V by 6 bases and J by 0 bases, and 21 bases separated the two germline ends. The CDR3 here is CSAPNYGGPSSYEQYF. CDR3 bases: TGCAGTGCGCCTAATTATGGGGGGCCTAGCTCCTACGAGCAGTACTTC.

This chain's CDR3 is CASSPGGVGKTQYF. As DNA, the CDR3 is TGTGCCAGCAGCCCAGGGGGGGTCGGAAAGACCCAGTACTTC. The rearrangement uses TRBV7-9 and TRBJ2-5, with D perhaps being TRBD1 or TRBD2 (7 bases each). Germline CDR1 and CDR2: SEHNR and FQNEAQ (reference sequence). V lost 5 bases and J lost 6, with 16 bases in between. The CDR3 loop spans 14 amino acids.

The chain uses TRBV29-1 and TRBJ2-5; 8 nucleotides align to TRBD2. This CDR3 has 14 residues. The germline CDR1 and CDR2 sequences are SQVTM and ANQGSEA. J gave up 2 bases and V 4 bases, and 6 bases lay outside the gene matches. The CDR3 nucleotides are TGCAGCGTTGGAACGGGAGGGAAACAAGAGACCCAGTACTTC. Translated, it gives CSVGTGGKQETQYF.

The chain employs TRBV9 and TRBJ2-3; 8 nucleotides line up with TRBD1. The germline V gene encodes CDR1 SGDLS and CDR2 YYNGEE. J was trimmed by 2 bases and V by 3 bases; bases with no gene match: 11. The length of the CDR3 is 17 residues. The CDR3 region is CASSAMTGALITDTQYF. DNA for the CDR3: TGTGCCAGCAGCGCCATGACAGGGGCCTTGATCACAGATACGCAGTATTTT.

The V gene is TRBV4-3, the J gene TRBJ1-1, with no clear D. Germline CDR1 reads LGHNA; CDR2 reads YSLEER. The CDR3 is 17 amino acids. The germline V and J ends were trimmed by 0 bases and 1 base, with 15 bases remaining between them. This CDR3 is CASSQDRAAPRNTEAFF. In nucleotides, the CDR3 is TGCGCCAGCAGCCAAGATCGCGCGGCGCCGAGGAACACTGAAGCTTTCTTT.

This clonotype has more than one count but fewer than ten. The chain couples TRBV6-2 or TRBV6-3 to TRBJ2-3; TRBD2 matches at 11 bases. V shed 9 bases, J shed 0 bases, and the junction held 2 bases outside the gene matches. Germline CDR1 is MNHEY and CDR2 is SVGEGT. This CDR3 is built from 14 residues. Written as DNA, the CDR3 is TGTGCCAGTAGCGGGGGGGCTAGCACAGATACGCAGTATTTT. Protein sequence: CASSGGASTDTQYF.